A single sample gave rise to the 31 T cell receptor beta chains below, sequenced in a study of T-cell reconstitution after alpha-beta-depleted transplantation in children. Library preparation (for TCRbeta) was performed with unique molecular identifiers. TCRdb analysed the PCR reads with MiXCR anew, one entry per CDR3 protein. The sample contains around 580,000 distinct CDR3 sequences, about 21% of which appear only once. Source: PBMCs, mostly from graft donor cells, taken 360 days after TCRalphabeta/CD19-depleted stem cell transplant. These receptors were collected from a boy under three years old who had a stem cell transplant for acute myeloid leukemia, so the T cells may come from the graft donor.

The chain's CDR3 is CSASRQGVGPNGYTF. The CDR3 bases are TGCAGTGCCAGCAGACAGGGGGTAGGGCCGAATGGCTACACCTTC. This chain links TRBV20-1 with TRBJ1-2; TRBD1 agrees at 9 bases. Germline V lookup: CDR1 DFQATT, CDR2 SNEGSKA (reference sequence). V was clipped by 6 bases and J by 6 bases; unmatched bases: 14. The CDR3 is 15 residues long.

This clonotype appeared once. This sequence joins TRBV5-1 and TRBJ1-5; D unresolved. V was trimmed by 7 bases and J by 6 bases, leaving 14 bases between them. Germline V CDR1 and CDR2: SGHRS, YFSETQ. The CDR3 is 13 residues long. The CDR3: CASGQTPGQPQHF. The CDR3 DNA is TGCGCCAGCGGGCAGACTCCGGGTCAGCCCCAGCATTTT.

This clonotype was seen repeatedly, ten times or more. J is TRBJ2-1 and V is TRBV5-6; possibly TRBD1 for D (5 bases). The germline gives CDR1 SGHDT, CDR2 YYEEEE. The CDR3 is made up of 18 amino acids. Trimming left V 8 bases short and J 1 base short, with 25 bases between. The chain's CDR3 is CASHPNGRTQFSYNEQFF. CDR3 nucleotide sequence: TGTGCCAGTCACCCTAATGGACGGACACAATTTTCCTACAATGAGCAGTTCTTC.

This clonotype has at least ten counts. The V gene is TRBV12-3 or TRBV12-4, the J gene TRBJ2-4; possibly TRBD2 for D (5 bases). The CDR3 covers 14 residues. Trimming took off 6 bases at V and 3 bases at J, with 12 bases between the two ends. CDR3 region: CASSVAGGKNIQYF. As DNA, the CDR3 is TGTGCCAGCAGCGTCGCGGGCGGCAAAAACATTCAGTACTTC.

This clonotype occurred a few times. The genes are TRBV15 and TRBJ2-1, with 8 bases that match TRBD1. Germline V CDR1 and CDR2: LNHNV, YYDKDF (reference sequence). With V trimmed by 6 bases and J by 7 bases, 8 bases remained unmatched. This CDR3 is 14 amino acids long. The CDR3 region is CATRTRTGWNEQFF. Here the CDR3 DNA reads TGTGCCACCAGGACTCGGACAGGGTGGAATGAGCAGTTCTTC. The complete variable domain, with remaining parts taken from reference TRBV15 and TRBJ2-1, reads DAMVIQNPRYQVTQFGKPVTLSCSQTLNHNVMYWYQQKSSQAPKLLFHYYDKDFNNEADTPDNFQSRRPNTSFCFLDIRSPGLGDTAMYLCATRTRTGWNEQFFGPGTRLTVL.

This clonotype was seen at least ten times. V usage is TRBV5-6 and J usage is TRBJ1-1; 10 nucleotides agree with TRBD1. Germline values: CDR1 SGHDT, CDR2 YYEEEE. This CDR3 is 16 amino acids long. Unmatched junction bases numbered 5, after V lost 2 bases and J lost 1 base. Here the CDR3 reads CASSFGTGAQNTEAFF. The CDR3 DNA follows: TGTGCCAGCAGCTTCGGGACAGGGGCGCAGAACACTGAAGCTTTCTTT.

This chain links TRBV5-8 with TRBJ2-2; D is uncertain. CDR1 is SGHTS, CDR2 YDEGEE, per germline. The germline V and J ends were trimmed by 2 bases and 3 bases, with 17 bases remaining between them. The CDR3 is 17 residues long. As DNA, the CDR3 is TGTGCCAGCAGCTTTTACGGCGCGACGGCTTACACCGGGGAGCTGTTTTTT. Protein product: CASSFYGATAYTGELFF.

This clonotype was detected a few times. V is TRBV20-1 and J is TRBJ2-1; 9 bases align to TRBD2. Germline CDR1 is DFQATT and CDR2 is SNEGSKA (reference sequence). Unmatched junction bases numbered 6, after V lost 1 base and J lost 2 bases. The CDR3 runs to 16 residues. As DNA, the CDR3 is TGCAGTGCTAGAGGGACCCTAGCGGGGCCCTACAATGAGCAGTTCTTC. Encoded protein: CSARGTLAGPYNEQFF.

The sample holds a few counts of this clonotype. V and J are TRBV6-5 and TRBJ1-3; no definite D call. CDR3 length equals 16 residues. V lost 4 bases and J lost 0, with 13 bases in between. From germline, CDR1 is MNHEY and CDR2 SVGAGI. CDR3 nucleotide sequence: TGTGCCAGCAGTTCCGGTGGCCGGATCTCTGGAAACACCATATATTTT. Protein sequence: CASSSGGRISGNTIYF.

This clonotype occurred a few times. The V and J genes are TRBV24-1 and TRBJ1-2, with 8 bases aligning to TRBD1. This CDR3 has 14 residues. The J segment lost 8 bases and the V segment lost 1 base, leaving 5 bases of the junction unmatched. CDR1 KGHDR and CDR2 SFDVKD come from the germline V gene. The CDR3 loop reads CATSDFRQGRGYTF. CDR3 sequence (DNA): TGTGCCACCAGTGATTTTCGACAGGGGCGAGGCTACACCTTC.

Many counts were recorded for this clonotype. V is TRBV19 and J is TRBJ2-6, with 8 bases fitting TRBD2. This CDR3 is built from 15 residues. The V gene end was trimmed by 7 bases and the J gene end by 0 bases; junction bases not matched to a gene: 2. Looked up from germline, CDR1 is LNHDA and CDR2 is SQIVND (reference sequence). The CDR3 nucleotides are TGTGCCAGTACGGGGGGGTCCTCTGGGGCCAACGTCCTGACTTTC. Translation gives CASTGGSSGANVLTF.

This clonotype was seen repeatedly, ten times or more. The chain has TRBV18 and TRBJ2-1; D unclear. Germline V lookup: CDR1 KGHSH, CDR2 LQKENI. Trimming removed 8 bases at V and 6 bases at J, with 8 bases between. This CDR3 spans 11 amino acids. This CDR3 reads CASSPSNEQFF. For the CDR3, the DNA is TGTGCCAGCAGCCCCTCCAATGAGCAGTTCTTC.

Comment on this clonotype: The DNA is omitted, as the CDR3 cannot be located on it reliably, and the CDR3 follows TCRdb's listing. The genes are TRBV7-5 and TRBJ1-1; the table calls TRBD1, which could not be checked here. TRBV7-5 is reported as a pseudogene. The CDR3 comprises 20 residues, both ends counted. The CDR3 region is CISVSEAPTGTPILNTEAFF.

The chain combines TRBV5-6 with TRBJ2-2; tentatively, D is TRBD2 (5 bases). Germline CDR1 SGHDT, CDR2 YYEEEE. CDR3 length equals 15 residues. V was shortened by 3 bases and J by 7 bases, with 16 bases between the two germline ends. CDR3 sequence (DNA): TGTGCCAGCAGCTCGCACTTTAGGGAGAACGGGGAGCTGTTTTTT. It yields the protein CASSSHFRENGELFF. The complete variable domain, with remaining parts taken from reference TRBV5-6 and TRBJ2-2, reads DAGVTQSPTHLIKTRGQQVTLRCSPKSGHDTVSWYQQALGQGPQFIFQYYEEEERQRGNFPDRFSGHQFPNYSSELNVNALLLGDSALYLCASSSHFRENGELFFGEGSRLTVL.

Ten or more counts support this clonotype. This chain links TRBV29-1 with TRBJ1-2; 9 nucleotides match TRBD1. Germline CDR1 is SQVTM and CDR2 is ANQGSEA. The V gene end was trimmed by 7 bases and the J gene end by 4 bases; junction bases not matched to a gene: 7. The CDR3 is 13 amino acids. As DNA, the CDR3 is TGCAGCGCGACAGGGGGGGCCTCCTATGGCTACACCTTC. Protein product: CSATGGASYGYTF.

This clonotype was seen a handful of times. The chain is built from TRBV11-3 and TRBJ2-7; the match to TRBD1 covers 10 bases. CDR1 is SGHNT, CDR2 YENEEA, per germline. This CDR3 has 14 residues. Germline trimming cut 8 bases from V and 5 bases from J; bases unmatched to any gene: 9. The CDR3 DNA follows: TGTGCCAGCGGGGACAGGGGCCCTTATGACGAGCAGTACTTC. This sequence encodes CASGDRGPYDEQYF.

The table lists this clonotype with many counts. The chain recombines TRBV20-1 with TRBJ1-2, with D possibly TRBD1 on 6 matching bases. Looked up from germline, CDR1 is DFQATT and CDR2 is SNEGSKA (reference sequence). V gave up 6 bases and J gave up 1 base, with 18 bases separating them. There are 15 residues in the CDR3. For the CDR3, the DNA is TGCAGTGCCAATGGGCGGGACATTTATAACTATGGCTACACCTTC. Protein: CSANGRDIYNYGYTF.

The chain is built from TRBV20-1 and TRBJ2-2; a weak D match, TRBD1 (6 bases). The germline gives CDR1 DFQATT, CDR2 SNEGSKA (reference sequence). Trimming removed 2 bases at V and 5 bases at J, with 9 bases between. The CDR3 sequence is 13 residues long. The CDR3 DNA sequence: TGCAGTGCTAGACTTACAGGGACCGGGGAGCTGTTTTTT. As protein: CSARLTGTGELFF.

Ten or more counts support this clonotype. The V call is TRBV12-3 or TRBV12-4, the J call TRBJ2-7, with a tentative D call TRBD1 (5 bases). Trimming took 6 bases from V and 2 from J, leaving 14 bases between them. The CDR3 totals 14 residues. CDR3 nucleotide sequence: TGTGCCAGCAGCTCTCCCAGGGAAGCCTACGAGCAGTACGTC. Translated, it gives CASSSPREAYEQYV.

The V and J genes are TRBV10-3 and TRBJ2-7; TRBD1 matches 7 bases. The CDR3 runs to 12 residues. V was pared by 9 bases and J by 3 bases, with 5 bases of the junction left unmatched. CDR1 ENHRY and CDR2 SYGVKD come from the germline V gene. CDR3 in amino acids: CAIRDSSYEQYF. In DNA, the CDR3 is TGTGCCATTCGGGACAGTAGCTACGAGCAGTACTTC.

The V call is TRBV5-5, the J call TRBJ2-3, with 8 positions matching TRBD2. With 4 bases clipped from V and 2 bases from J, the junction kept 6 bases outside the gene matches. This CDR3 has 15 residues. CDR1 and CDR2 (germline): SGHKS, YYEKEE (reference sequence). Here the CDR3 DNA reads TGTGCCAGCAGCCGGACGGGGGGGGCCACAGATACGCAGTATTTT. This encodes CASSRTGGATDTQYF.

This clonotype was observed at least ten times. This chain connects TRBV20-1 to TRBJ2-1, with D maybe TRBD1 (5 bases). The CDR3 extends over 16 amino acids. The germline gives CDR1 DFQATT, CDR2 SNEGSKA (reference sequence). The V end lost 6 bases, the J end lost 2 bases, and 20 bases lay between the germline ends. The CDR3 sequence: CSAPPDKTVTYNEQFF. For the CDR3, the DNA is TGCAGTGCGCCCCCCGATAAGACAGTGACCTACAATGAGCAGTTCTTC.

For the CDR3, the DNA is TGTGCCAGCAGTGAAGATTTCGTCTGGGGTGATACGCAGTATTTT. Encoded protein: CASSEDFVWGDTQYF. The chain uses TRBV6-1 and TRBJ2-3; unclear D gene. In germline, CDR1 is MNHNS, CDR2 SASEGT. CDR3 length: 15 residues. Trimming cost V 1 base and J 6 bases, with 14 bases left between them.

The chain uses TRBV3-1 and TRBJ2-7, with unresolved D. The germline V gene has CDR1 LGHDT and CDR2 YNNKEL (reference sequence). V was cut by 1 base and J by 2 bases, with 9 bases left in between. CDR3 length: 14 residues. The CDR3 region has the DNA TGTGCCAGCAGCCAAGGCCCCCTAACCTACGAGCAGTACGTC. It encodes CASSQGPLTYEQYV.

This sequence joins TRBV11-2 and TRBJ2-3; D unresolved. V lost 3 bases to trimming and J lost 6 bases, with 10 bases between them. There are 13 residues in the CDR3. Germline loops: CDR1 SGHAT, CDR2 FQNNGV. CDR3 sequence: CASSFADPDTQYF. CDR3 DNA sequence: TGTGCCAGCAGCTTTGCAGACCCGGATACGCAGTATTTT.

The genes are TRBV11-2 and TRBJ2-5, with 12 bases that match TRBD2. V dropped 1 base and J dropped 2; count of bases not matched to a gene: 8. Germline loops: CDR1 SGHAT, CDR2 FQNNGV. CDR3 length equals 18 residues. DNA for the CDR3: TGTGCCAGCAGCTTAGTAGCTAGCGGGGGGGCCTTTCAAGAGACCCAGTACTTC. Protein product: CASSLVASGGAFQETQYF.

This sequence joins TRBV27 and TRBJ2-7, with 13 nucleotides matching TRBD2. There are 15 residues in the CDR3. Germline V gives CDR1 MNHEY, CDR2 SMNVEV (reference sequence). For the CDR3, the DNA is TGTGCCAGCAGTCGACTAGCGGGGGGAGCCTACAAGCAGTACGTC. It encodes CASSRLAGGAYKQYV.

A few counts support this clonotype. The V and J genes are TRBV20-1 and TRBJ2-1, with a weak D call TRBD1 (6 bases). The CDR3 has 15 amino acids. The germline V gene encodes CDR1 DFQATT and CDR2 SNEGSKA (reference sequence). The V end was cut by 3 bases, the J end by 5 bases, with 17 bases between. The CDR3, as DNA: TGCAGTGCTAGGGCCTCAGGGGTGAAGGACAATGAGCAGTTCTTC. The encoded protein is CSARASGVKDNEQFF.

The V and J genes are TRBV6-1 and TRBJ2-1, with TRBD1 as a possible D gene (6 bases). In germline, CDR1 is MNHNS, CDR2 SASEGT. Trimming stripped 6 bases from V and 5 bases from J, with 20 bases between. The CDR3 has 16 amino acids. The CDR3 here is CASSSVTRQAHNEQFF. In DNA form, the CDR3 reads TGTGCCAGCAGCTCCGTTACACGACAGGCACACAATGAGCAGTTCTTC.

This clonotype was seen at least ten times. This rearrangement joins TRBV10-3 to TRBJ2-1, with no clear D. Trimming stripped 3 bases from V and 1 base from J, with 10 bases between. The length of the CDR3 is 15 residues. Germline CDR1 is ENHRY and CDR2 is SYGVKD. The CDR3 sequence is CAISDARGSYNEQFF. In DNA form, the CDR3 reads TGTGCCATCAGTGACGCCCGAGGTTCCTACAATGAGCAGTTCTTC.

This clonotype turned up a few times. The gene calls are TRBV20-1 and TRBJ1-5, with a tentative D call TRBD1 (5 bases). The V end lost 3 bases, the J end lost 1 base, and 13 bases lay between the germline ends. Germline V gene lookup returns CDR1 DFQATT and CDR2 SNEGSKA (reference sequence). The CDR3 length is 15 residues. The CDR3 DNA sequence: TGCAGTGCTAGGTTGGGGACGGGGAGCAATCAGCCCCAGCATTTT. Its protein product is CSARLGTGSNQPQHF.